These 8 T cell receptor beta chains came from one sample sequenced in a study of tumor and adjacent non-tumor tissue in lung cancer. RNA was extracted from bulk tissue without any cell sorting. The library came from three nested PCR rounds adapted from ARM-PCR protocols. TCRdb ran MiXCR on the multiplex PCR reads and lists one entry per CDR3 protein. The sample shows 220,000 or so distinct CDR3 sequences, over 55% of them seen only once. The sequencing input was lung tumor tissue. Source of these receptors: a man between 60 and 70 years old with non-small cell lung cancer.

For this clonotype: One end of the junction does not line up with germline, which may come from a read error. V gene TRBV29-1 combines with J gene TRBJ2-7, with no clear D. The germline V gene has CDR1 SQVTM and CDR2 ANQGSEA. The CDR3 spans 12 residues. CDR3 coding DNA: TGCAGCGTTGGAGTCTCTGGTCACGAGCAATACTTC. It specifies CSVGVSGHEQYF.

Concerning this clonotype itself: A much larger clone lies a single base off, so this may be a read error. The chain links TRBV10-2 to TRBJ1-2, with 11 bases that match TRBD1. V dropped 2 bases and J dropped 7; count of bases not matched to a gene: 6. Germline loops: CDR1 WSHSY, CDR2 SAAADI. The CDR3 is 15 residues long. The DNA of the CDR3 is TGCGCCAGCAGTGAGGACGGACAGGGGGCTACTGGCTACACCTTC. Translating it yields CASSEDGQGATGYTF.

On this clonotype itself: As the CDR3 is not closed by the conserved phenylalanine or tryptophan, this likely results from a read error. The chain joins TRBV11-1 to TRBJ1-1; no definite D call. The CDR3 is 13 residues long. Germline assignment: CDR1 SGHAT and CDR2 FQDESV (reference sequence). The CDR3 bases are TGTGTCAGCACCAGGCAGGCGGGGACTGAAGCTTTCGTT. It encodes CVSTRQAGTEAFV.

V gene TRBV20-1 combines with J gene TRBJ1-5; D ambiguous. This CDR3 comprises 14 residues. Germline assignment: CDR1 DFQATT and CDR2 SNEGSKA (reference sequence). The CDR3 region is CNVLAGRVNQPQHF. CDR3 in DNA: TGCAATGTCCTCGCGGGTCGCGTCAATCAGCCCCAGCATTTT.

This clonotype was counted at least ten times. V usage is TRBV6-5 and J usage is TRBJ1-1, with TRBD1 as a possible D gene (5 bases). This CDR3 region has 14 residues. From germline, CDR1 is MNHEY and CDR2 SVGAGI. V was clipped by 2 bases and J by 4 bases, with 11 bases between them. The CDR3 sequence: CASSYRDGTTEAFF. Written as DNA, the CDR3 is TGTGCCAGCAGTTACCGGGACGGAACCACTGAAGCTTTCTTT.

In the case of this clonotype: This may arise from a read error, as a much more abundant clone is one base away. This chain connects TRBV6-2 or TRBV6-3 to TRBJ1-5; 8 nucleotides agree with TRBD1. The CDR3 extends over 18 amino acids. Germline CDR1 is MNHEY and CDR2 is SVGEGT. With 2 bases clipped from V and 11 bases from J, the junction kept 20 bases outside the gene matches. The CDR3 region has the DNA TGTGCCAGCAGTTACCCCCTGGGACAGGTTGTACGGGGGCAGTCCCAGCATTTT. It encodes CASSYPLGQVVRGQSQHF.

Of note for this clonotype: No DNA is shown, since the ends of the CDR3 on it are uncertain; the CDR3 is the one TCRdb lists. CDR3 amino acids: CVSSQVAGGTWELSF. The chain combines TRBV11-1 with TRBJ2-2. The CDR3 comprises 15 residues, both ends counted. Germline values: CDR1 SGHAT, CDR2 FQDESV (reference sequence).

Details on this clonotype: An end of the junction does not agree with germline; a read error may underlie this. V is TRBV6-2 or TRBV6-3 and J is TRBJ2-1; D not certain. The CDR3 sequence is 16 residues long. Per germline, CDR1 MNHEY and CDR2 SVGEGT. CDR3 sequence (DNA): TGTACCAGCAGCTGGACGCCTAGGCTTAAAGACAATGAGCAGTTCTTC. The encoded protein is CTSSWTPRLKDNEQFF.